Sequencing of this T cell receptor beta chain was carried out in a study of CD8 T cells in ankylosing spondylitis. TCRdb re-called the 5' RACE reads through MiXCR, storing one row per CDR3 protein. This table has hundreds of thousands of distinct CDR3 sequences, more than 20% appearing once. This CDR3 contains 14 residues. Between the trimmed V and J ends, which lost 6 bases and 8 bases, there was a span of 17 bases. The gene calls are TRBV12-3 or TRBV12-4 and TRBJ2-4; D gene ambiguous. The specimen was blood, either unsorted or a sorted T cell fraction (not recorded which). The sequence was obtained from a female donor with ankylosing spondylitis or in good health (not recorded which). The CDR3 DNA reads TGTGCCAGCAGGTCCGGGCCCCCAATCCACATTCAGTACTTC. As protein: CASRSGPPIHIQYF.